This T cell receptor (beta chain) was documented in a study of beta chain features in type 1 diabetes. General study findings and limits: Researchers report that Type 1 diabetes patients had moderately but significantly shorter TCRB CDR3s across all four CD4+ subsets.

Germline V gene lookup returns CDR1 SGHNT and CDR2 YYREEE (reference sequence). V was pared by 5 bases and J by 5 bases, with 13 bases between. The CDR3 totals 13 residues. On this clone: Its antigen is undetermined.

Every bit of the isolated RNA underwent reverse transcription, so sequencing read expressed TCRB transcripts. The table came from immunoSEQ multiplex PCR; TCRdb's copy has only in-frame clones and leaves some out. The data contain approximately 250,000 clones, around 24% of them singletons. The V call is TRBV5-4, the J call TRBJ1-2; the D gene is possibly TRBD1 (6 bases). Specimen: naive CD4+ T cells from blood. The source of this sequence is a woman in her twenties or thirties with type 1 diabetes. In DNA, the CDR3 is TGTGCCAGCAGTTTCGGACAGACATATGGCTACACCTTC. Translation: CASSFGQTYGYTF.